This T cell receptor beta chain was documented in a study of blood T cells in healthy people across ages. Then a second PCR, running roughly 7 to 11 cycles, was carried out with a sample-barcoded 5' primer and a J-beta primer mix. One entry per CDR3 protein, called by TCRdb with MiXCR from the 5' RACE reads. Of approximately 1.5 million distinct CDR3 sequences listed, about 31% are singletons. Samples each had at least 5.5 micrograms of total RNA extracted. This CDR3 comprises 13 residues. The germline gives CDR1 KGHDR, CDR2 SFDVKD. Regarding this clonotype: Possible read error: a much larger clone is one base away.

The sequence came from a woman between 25 and 40 years old in good health. The V and J genes are TRBV24-1 and TRBJ2-1; 9 bases agree with TRBD1. Sequencing used blood. CDR3 amino acids: CVTDRGDHNEQFF. CDR3 coding DNA: TGTGTCACGGACAGGGGAGATCACAATGAGCAGTTCTTC.